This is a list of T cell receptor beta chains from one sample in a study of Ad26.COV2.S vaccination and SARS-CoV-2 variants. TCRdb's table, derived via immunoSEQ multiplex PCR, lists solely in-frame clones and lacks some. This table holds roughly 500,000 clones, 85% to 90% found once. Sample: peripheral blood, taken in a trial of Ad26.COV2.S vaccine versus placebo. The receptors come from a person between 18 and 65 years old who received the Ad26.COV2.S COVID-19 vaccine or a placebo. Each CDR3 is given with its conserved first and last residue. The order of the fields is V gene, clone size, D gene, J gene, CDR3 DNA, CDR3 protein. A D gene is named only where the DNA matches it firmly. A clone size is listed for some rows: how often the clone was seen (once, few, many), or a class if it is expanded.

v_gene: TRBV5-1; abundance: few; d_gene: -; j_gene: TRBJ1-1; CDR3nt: TGCGCCAGCAGCTTGGGACCGACGAACACTGAAGCTTTCTTT; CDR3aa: CASSLGPTNTEAFF
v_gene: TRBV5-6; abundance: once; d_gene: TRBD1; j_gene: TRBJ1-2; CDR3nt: TGTGCCAGCAGCCCGGTACAGGGGGGCTACACCTTC; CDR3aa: CASSPVQGGYTF
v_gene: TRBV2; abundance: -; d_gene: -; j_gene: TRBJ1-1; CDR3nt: TGTGCCAGCAGTGAAGGGAGGGGGACTGAAGCTTTCTTT; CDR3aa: CASSEGRGTEAFF
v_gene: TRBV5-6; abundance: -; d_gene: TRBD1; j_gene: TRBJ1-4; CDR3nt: TGTGCCAGCAGCCAGGGGGGTTCACTGTTTTTT; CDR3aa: CASSQGGSLFF
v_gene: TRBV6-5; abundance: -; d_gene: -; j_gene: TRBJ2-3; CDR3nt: TGTGCCAGCAGTCACTACGCGGATACGCAGTATTTT; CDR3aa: CASSHYADTQYF
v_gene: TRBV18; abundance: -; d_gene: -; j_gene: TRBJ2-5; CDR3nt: TGTGCCAGCTCACCATGGAAAGGGACGGTGCGGGGGACCCAGTACTTC; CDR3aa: CASSPWKGTVRGTQYF
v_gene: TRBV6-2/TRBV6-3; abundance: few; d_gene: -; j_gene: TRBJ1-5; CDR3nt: TGTGCCAGCAGTTACCCGGACAGTTATAGCAATCAGCCCCAGCATTTT; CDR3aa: CASSYPDSYSNQPQHF
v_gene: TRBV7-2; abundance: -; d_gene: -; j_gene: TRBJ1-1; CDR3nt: TGTGCCAGCAGCTTCCCGGGGAGCTTACGTGGCACTGAAGCTTTCTTT; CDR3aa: CASSFPGSLRGTEAFF
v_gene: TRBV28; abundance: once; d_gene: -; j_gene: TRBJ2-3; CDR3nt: TGTGCCAGCACTCCCGCAGGGGTATACGCAGATACGCAGTATTTT; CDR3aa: CASTPAGVYADTQYF
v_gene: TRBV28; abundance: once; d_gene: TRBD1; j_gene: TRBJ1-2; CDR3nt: TGTGCCAGCAGTGAGATGACAGGGGCCGTCTATGGCTACACCTTC; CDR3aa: CASSEMTGAVYGYTF
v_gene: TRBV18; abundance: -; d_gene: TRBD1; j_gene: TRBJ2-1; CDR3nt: TGTGCCAGCTCAACGGGACAGGATTCCTACAATGAGCAGTTCTTC; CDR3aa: CASSTGQDSYNEQFF
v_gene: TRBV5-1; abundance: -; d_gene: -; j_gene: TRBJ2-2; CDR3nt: TGCGCCAGCAGCCCCCAAAACACCGGGGAGCTGTTTTTT; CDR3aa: CASSPQNTGELFF
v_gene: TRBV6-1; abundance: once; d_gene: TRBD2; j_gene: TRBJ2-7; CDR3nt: TGTGCCAGCAGGAACCAGCGGGGGGGCTCCTACGAGCAGTACTTC; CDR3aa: CASRNQRGGSYEQYF
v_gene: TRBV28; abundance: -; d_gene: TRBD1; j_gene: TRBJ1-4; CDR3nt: TGTGCCAGCAGTTTAGACAGGGGGGATGAAAAACTGTTTTTT; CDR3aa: CASSLDRGDEKLFF